Listed below are T cell receptor beta chains from one sample, sequenced in a study of Ad26.COV2.S vaccination and SARS-CoV-2 variants. The data were produced by immunoSEQ multiplex PCR, yet TCRdb's version contains in-frame clones alone and is incomplete. This sample has about 320,000 clones, with just under 85% found just once. The specimen was peripheral blood, collected in a trial of Ad26.COV2.S vaccine versus placebo. The receptor set was obtained from a person between 18 and 59 years old who received the Ad26.COV2.S COVID-19 vaccine or a placebo. The CDR3 runs from the conserved cysteine through the conserved F or W. A D gene is named only where the DNA matches it firmly. Size values are once, few and many counts, or a class for expanded clones, and some rows have none.

size: few
D: TRBD2
J: TRBJ2-3
V: TRBV15
CDR3: CATSRTGTSGADTQYF
DNA: TGTGCCACCAGCAGAACCGGGACTAGCGGGGCAGATACGCAGTATTTT

size: -
D: TRBD2
J: TRBJ2-2
V: TRBV5-1
CDR3: CASSSGLAGANTGELFF
DNA: TGCGCCAGCAGCTCTGGACTAGCGGGGGCGAACACCGGGGAGCTGTTTTTT

size: -
D: -
J: TRBJ1-2
V: TRBV28
CDR3: CASSPVGPYGYTF
DNA: TGTGCCAGCAGCCCCGTTGGGCCCTATGGCTACACCTTC

size: once
D: -
J: TRBJ1-1
V: TRBV5-1
CDR3: CASSLASKVRNTEAFF
DNA: TGCGCCAGCAGCTTGGCTTCAAAGGTTAGGAACACTGAAGCTTTCTTT

size: -
D: TRBD1
J: TRBJ1-2
V: TRBV24-1
CDR3: CATSEGGRRGGYTF
DNA: TGTGCCACCAGTGAAGGGGGCCGGAGGGGAGGCTACACCTTC

size: -
D: TRBD1
J: TRBJ2-7
V: TRBV9
CDR3: CASSVEGGESYEQYF
DNA: TGTGCCAGCAGCGTAGAAGGGGGCGAATCCTACGAGCAGTACTTC

size: -
D: TRBD1
J: TRBJ1-4
V: TRBV9
CDR3: CASSEGTGGTNEKLFF
DNA: TGTGCCAGCAGCGAGGGGACAGGGGGGACTAATGAAAAACTGTTTTTT

size: few
D: -
J: TRBJ1-2
V: TRBV5-6
CDR3: CASSLRAGSYGYTF
DNA: TGTGCCAGCAGCTTAAGGGCGGGCAGCTATGGCTACACCTTC

size: few
D: -
J: TRBJ2-3
V: TRBV7-3
CDR3: CASSLIPGDTDTQYF
DNA: TGTGCCAGCAGCTTAATTCCCGGGGACACAGATACGCAGTATTTT

size: -
D: -
J: TRBJ1-4
V: TRBV6-1
CDR3: CASSEVMTATREKLFF
DNA: TGTGCCAGCAGTGAGGTGATGACAGCAACCCGCGAAAAACTGTTTTTT

size: few
D: -
J: TRBJ1-5
V: TRBV5-6
CDR3: CASSTQPDQPQHF
DNA: TGTGCCAGCAGTACCCAGCCAGATCAGCCCCAGCATTTT

size: -
D: TRBD1
J: TRBJ1-1
V: TRBV7-3
CDR3: CASSATGGPLGNTEAFF
DNA: TGTGCCAGCAGCGCCACAGGGGGCCCCCTAGGGAACACTGAAGCTTTCTTT

size: once
D: TRBD2
J: TRBJ2-2
V: TRBV6-5
CDR3: CASSLLRLAPGELFF
DNA: TGTGCCAGCAGTTTACTCAGACTAGCGCCCGGGGAGCTGTTTTTT

size: -
D: TRBD1
J: TRBJ1-1
V: TRBV6-5
CDR3: CASRKRDRLTEAFF
DNA: TGTGCCAGCAGAAAACGGGACAGACTCACTGAAGCTTTCTTT

size: -
D: -
J: TRBJ1-2
V: TRBV19
CDR3: CASSTPLGGFGYTF
DNA: TGTGCCAGTAGTACCCCCCTTGGGGGGTTTGGCTACACCTTC

size: -
D: -
J: TRBJ1-6
V: TRBV6-6
CDR3: CASSYSSRNSPLHF
DNA: TGTGCCAGCAGTTACTCGTCGAGGAATTCACCCCTCCACTTT

size: -
D: -
J: TRBJ1-2
V: TRBV10-3
CDR3: CAISESVGVYGYTF
DNA: TGTGCCATCAGTGAGTCAGTTGGGGTCTATGGCTACACCTTC

size: -
D: TRBD1
J: TRBJ1-2
V: TRBV5-4
CDR3: CASSQQGRGYTF
DNA: TGTGCCAGCAGCCAACAGGGGAGAGGCTACACCTTC

size: -
D: -
J: TRBJ2-7
V: TRBV3-1/TRBV3-2
CDR3: CASSYRGASTYEQYF
DNA: TGTGCCAGCAGCTACCGGGGGGCCTCCACCTACGAGCAGTACTTC

size: -
D: -
J: TRBJ1-4
V: TRBV6-6
CDR3: CASSYADGGRNEKLFF
DNA: TGTGCCAGCAGTTACGCGGACGGCGGACGAAATGAAAAACTGTTTTTT

size: -
D: -
J: TRBJ2-1
V: TRBV6-5
CDR3: CASSYKGGGPQFF
DNA: TGTGCCAGCAGTTACAAGGGAGGGGGCCCCCAGTTCTTC

size: -
D: -
J: TRBJ1-3
V: TRBV19
CDR3: CASSMPGTTGNTIYF
DNA: TGTGCCAGTAGTATGCCCGGGACAACTGGAAACACCATATATTTT

size: once
D: -
J: TRBJ2-7
V: TRBV27
CDR3: CASSWSAPYEQYF
DNA: TGTGCCAGCAGTTGGTCAGCTCCCTACGAGCAGTACTTC

size: few
D: TRBD1
J: TRBJ2-7
V: TRBV5-8
CDR3: CASSWDRGGVGEQYF
DNA: TGTGCCAGCAGCTGGGACAGGGGCGGGGTAGGAGAGCAGTACTTC

size: -
D: -
J: TRBJ2-3
V: TRBV4-2
CDR3: CASSLGLAEGTDTQYF
DNA: TGTGCCAGCAGCCTGGGACTGGCTGAGGGCACAGATACGCAGTATTTT

size: -
D: -
J: TRBJ1-2
V: TRBV9
CDR3: CASSVVRSTLDYGYTF
DNA: TGTGCCAGCAGCGTAGTTAGGAGTACGCTAGACTATGGCTACACCTTC

size: few
D: -
J: TRBJ2-1
V: TRBV20-1
CDR3: CSGGFYEQFF
DNA: TGCAGTGGGGGATTCTATGAGCAGTTCTTC

size: -
D: -
J: TRBJ2-5
V: TRBV5-1
CDR3: CASSSTASVETQYF
DNA: TGCGCCAGCAGCTCGACAGCAAGCGTAGAGACCCAGTACTTC

size: -
D: TRBD1
J: TRBJ2-6
V: TRBV5-1
CDR3: CASTDRVGANVLTF
DNA: TGCGCCAGCACCGACAGGGTTGGGGCCAACGTCCTGACTTTC

size: -
D: -
J: TRBJ1-2
V: TRBV7-2
CDR3: CASSLSVAVEYGYTF
DNA: TGTGCCAGCAGCTTATCGGTTGCAGTTGAATATGGCTACACCTTC

size: -
D: -
J: TRBJ1-5
V: TRBV5-6
CDR3: CASSLGQFMHQPQHF
DNA: TGTGCCAGCAGCCTTGGACAGTTTATGCATCAGCCCCAGCATTTT

size: -
D: TRBD1
J: TRBJ1-4
V: TRBV9
CDR3: CASSLTGNEKLFF
DNA: TGTGCCAGCAGCCTGACAGGGAATGAAAAACTGTTTTTT

size: -
D: TRBD1
J: TRBJ2-1
V: TRBV29-1
CDR3: CSVDVAKGGAYNEQFF
DNA: TGCAGCGTTGATGTGGCCAAAGGGGGCGCCTACAATGAGCAGTTCTTC

size: -
D: -
J: TRBJ2-5
V: TRBV11-2
CDR3: CASSLVLWGEETQYF
DNA: TGTGCCAGCAGCTTAGTTCTGTGGGGGGAAGAGACCCAGTACTTC

size: -
D: -
J: TRBJ2-2
V: TRBV27
CDR3: CASSLFMGNRNTGELFF
DNA: TGTGCCAGCAGTTTATTTATGGGTAACCGCAACACCGGGGAGCTGTTTTTT

size: -
D: -
J: TRBJ2-3
V: TRBV5-1
CDR3: CASSLTGGITDTQYF
DNA: TGCGCCAGCAGCTTGACCGGGGGCATCACAGATACGCAGTATTTT

size: many
D: -
J: TRBJ1-2
V: TRBV7-2
CDR3: CASSLALGRPSHYGYTF
DNA: TGTGCCAGCAGCTTAGCCCTCGGACGCCCGAGTCACTATGGCTACACCTTC

size: -
D: -
J: TRBJ1-4
V: TRBV2
CDR3: CASSAYGGEKLFF
DNA: TGTGCCAGCAGTGCTTACGGGGGGGAAAAACTGTTTTTT

size: once
D: -
J: TRBJ1-5
V: TRBV28
CDR3: CASLSGARAQPQHF
DNA: TGTGCCAGCCTGTCGGGGGCTCGCGCGCAGCCCCAGCATTTT

size: -
D: -
J: TRBJ2-1
V: TRBV6-5
CDR3: CASSGTGEQFF
DNA: TGTGCCAGCAGCGGTACAGGTGAGCAGTTCTTC

size: once
D: -
J: TRBJ2-1
V: TRBV7-3
CDR3: CASSLSSLPGVEQFF
DNA: TGTGCCAGCAGCTTAAGTAGCCTACCTGGAGTTGAGCAGTTCTTC

size: -
D: -
J: TRBJ1-3
V: TRBV28
CDR3: CASSFDTRNTIYF
DNA: TGTGCCAGCAGTTTTGACACAAGAAACACCATATATTTT

size: -
D: -
J: TRBJ2-3
V: TRBV19
CDR3: CASSTLDTQYF
DNA: TGTGCCAGTAGCACGCTAGATACGCAGTATTTT

size: -
D: TRBD2
J: TRBJ2-1
V: TRBV11-3
CDR3: CASSSGGVHNEQFF
DNA: TGTGCCAGCAGTAGCGGGGGGGTACACAATGAGCAGTTCTTC

size: -
D: -
J: TRBJ1-1
V: TRBV2
CDR3: CASRDRMRDTEAFF
DNA: TGTGCCAGCAGAGACAGGATGAGGGACACTGAAGCTTTCTTT

size: -
D: -
J: TRBJ2-3
V: TRBV18
CDR3: CASSQTRTVLADTQYF
DNA: TGTGCCAGCTCACAAACCCGGACTGTCCTTGCAGATACGCAGTATTTT

size: once
D: -
J: TRBJ2-4
V: TRBV10-3
CDR3: CAISEGNIQYF
DNA: TGTGCCATCAGTGAGGGTAACATTCAGTACTTC

size: -
D: TRBD1
J: TRBJ1-1
V: TRBV27
CDR3: CASSHRQGANTEAFF
DNA: TGTGCCAGCAGTCACAGACAGGGGGCAAACACTGAAGCTTTCTTT

size: -
D: TRBD1
J: TRBJ1-2
V: TRBV6-5
CDR3: CASKGQGALGYTF
DNA: TGTGCCAGCAAGGGACAGGGGGCACTCGGCTACACCTTC

size: -
D: -
J: TRBJ2-3
V: TRBV14
CDR3: CASSPRQASTDTQYF
DNA: TGTGCCAGCAGCCCCCGACAGGCTAGCACAGATACGCAGTATTTT

size: -
D: TRBD2
J: TRBJ2-1
V: TRBV11-3
CDR3: CASSLYVAGSSYNEQFF
DNA: TGTGCCAGCAGCTTATATGTAGCGGGGAGCTCCTACAATGAGCAGTTCTTC

size: -
D: TRBD1
J: TRBJ2-1
V: TRBV19
CDR3: CASSPRNTGTGVNEQFF
DNA: TGTGCCAGTAGCCCTCGCAACACCGGGACAGGGGTCAATGAGCAGTTCTTC

size: -
D: TRBD1
J: TRBJ1-2
V: TRBV28
CDR3: CASRRTGEPNYGYTF
DNA: TGTGCCAGCAGGCGAACAGGGGAACCTAACTATGGCTACACCTTC

size: -
D: -
J: TRBJ1-3
V: TRBV7-9
CDR3: CASSLAGGFGNTIYF
DNA: TGTGCCAGCAGCTTAGCGGGGGGATTTGGAAACACCATATATTTT